What follows are 16 T cell receptor beta chains derived from one specimen sequenced in a study of OX40 agonist ivuxolimab in advanced cancers. Here immunoSEQ multiplex PCR was the method, and the copy in TCRdb shows in-frame clones only, minus some. The sample has fewer than 65,000 clones, roughly 89% seen once; the top ten hold about 1%. The sequences come from CD4+ or CD8+ T cells sorted from blood, collected in a trial of the OX40 agonist ivuxolimab. The receptors come from an adult with an advanced solid tumor such as melanoma, head and neck, liver or kidney cancer.

The chain uses TRBV6-4 and TRBJ2-7; weak D call: TRBD2 (5 bases). Per the germline V gene, CDR1 is MRHNA and CDR2 is SNTAGT. V lost 0 bases and J 0 bases, leaving 9 bases between the germline ends. The CDR3 has 15 amino acids. CDR3 region: CASSDSLSGSYEQYF. The DNA of the CDR3 is TGTGCCAGCAGTGACTCCCTAAGCGGCTCCTACGAGCAGTACTTC.

V usage is TRBV5-1 and J usage is TRBJ2-5, with 9 bases fitting TRBD2. The V segment lost 3 bases and the J segment 5 bases; nucleotides outside the gene matches: 5. CDR1 is SGHRS, CDR2 YFSETQ, per germline. The CDR3 consists of 14 residues. The CDR3 DNA follows: TGCGCCAGCAGCTGGCAAACTAGCGGGGAGACCCAGTACTTC. Protein: CASSWQTSGETQYF. The full variable domain, its missing parts supplied by reference TRBV5-1 and TRBJ2-5, is KAGVTQTPRYLIKTRGQQVTLSCSPISGHRSVSWYQQTPGQGLQFLFEYFSETQRNKGNFPGRFSGRQFSNSRSEMNVSTLELGDSALYLCASSWQTSGETQYFGPGTRLLVL.

The V gene is TRBV5-8, the J gene TRBJ1-5; D might be TRBD1 (6 bases). Germline V CDR1 and CDR2: SGHTS, YDEGEE. Trimming removed 3 bases from V and 2 bases from J, with 12 bases in between. The CDR3 is 15 amino acids. Written as DNA, the CDR3 is TGTGCCAGCAGCTCGACAGGAACAGGCAATCAGCCCCAGCATTTT. Its protein is CASSSTGTGNQPQHF.

V is TRBV6-5 and J is TRBJ2-1; D is undetermined. The CDR3 loop spans 14 amino acids. Trimming took 6 bases from V and 5 from J, leaving 14 bases between them. The germline gives CDR1 MNHEY, CDR2 SVGAGI. The CDR3 bases are TGTGCCAGCAGCGATCTACAGAAGAACAATGAGCAGTTCTTC. Amino acids: CASSDLQKNNEQFF.

The V gene is TRBV5-1, the J gene TRBJ2-1, with 10 bases identical to TRBD2. Trimming cost V 1 base and J 7 bases; bases outside gene matches: 5. This CDR3 is built from 15 residues. Germline V gene lookup returns CDR1 SGHRS and CDR2 YFSETQ. CDR3: CASSLLAGEENEQFF. The DNA for the CDR3 is TGCGCCAGCAGCTTGCTAGCGGGAGAGGAAAATGAGCAGTTCTTC.

The chain joins TRBV6-4 to TRBJ2-1, with 9 nucleotides matching TRBD2. Germline loops: CDR1 MRHNA, CDR2 SNTAGT. The CDR3 has 14 amino acids. Unmatched junction bases numbered 7, after V lost 5 bases and J lost 8 bases. The CDR3 reads CASSFSGRNDEQFF. DNA for the CDR3: TGTGCCAGCAGTTTCAGCGGGAGGAATGATGAGCAGTTCTTC.

This chain joins TRBV28 and TRBJ2-1; 9 bases agree with TRBD1. The CDR3 spans 16 residues. Germline V gene data show CDR1 as MDHEN and CDR2 as SYDVKM. Trimming cost V 4 bases and J 7 bases; bases outside gene matches: 11. CDR3 sequence (DNA): TGTGCCAGCAGTTACACAGGGGGCGGATTGGGGAATGAGCAGTTCTTC. It codes for CASSYTGGGLGNEQFF.

V is TRBV5-1 and J is TRBJ2-7, with 12 nucleotides matching TRBD2. The CDR3 has 15 amino acids. The ends lost 4 bases at V and 0 bases at J; junction bases unmatched: 2. Germline CDR1 is SGHRS and CDR2 is YFSETQ. The CDR3 DNA reads TGCGCCAGCAGCCTAGCGGGAGGGAACTCCTACGAGCAGTACTTC. Translation gives CASSLAGGNSYEQYF.

The rearrangement uses TRBV11-2 and TRBJ2-5, with D uncertain. Germline-derived CDR1 and CDR2 are SGHAT and FQNNGV. This CDR3 is 13 amino acids long. V shed 0 bases and J shed 1 base, with 3 bases lying between them. The CDR3 coding sequence is TGTGCCAGCAGCTTAGAACGCCAAGAGACCCAGTACTTC. The encoded protein is CASSLERQETQYF. Full variable domain (missing parts from reference TRBV11-2 and TRBJ2-5): EAGVAQSPRYKIIEKRQSVAFWCNPISGHATLYWYQQILGQGPKLLIQFQNNGVVDDSQLPKDRFSAERLKGVDSTLKIQPAKLEDSAVYLCASSLERQETQYFGPGTRLLVL.

The chain recombines TRBV4-1 with TRBJ1-4; perhaps TRBD1 as D (6 bases). The CDR3 extends over 18 amino acids. From germline, CDR1 is MGHRA and CDR2 YSYEKL. Trimming left V 2 bases short and J 0 bases short, with 16 bases between. The CDR3 protein is CASSQTGSPSATNEKLFF. In DNA, the CDR3 is TGCGCCAGCAGCCAAACAGGGAGCCCGTCTGCAACTAATGAAAAACTGTTTTTT.

Worth noting for this clone: This sample includes further DNA sequences coding for the same CDR3. The CDR3 protein is CASSLAGFSYNEQFF. For the CDR3, the DNA is TGCGCCAGCAGCTTGGCAGGTTTCTCCTACAATGAGCAGTTCTTC. The V call is TRBV5-1, the J call TRBJ2-1, with no clear D. The germline V gene has CDR1 SGHRS and CDR2 YFSETQ. Trimming shortened V by 0 bases and J by 0 bases, and 7 bases separated the two germline ends. The CDR3 extends over 15 amino acids.

V is TRBV25-1 and J is TRBJ2-5; the D gene is possibly TRBD1 (5 bases). The CDR3 extends over 14 amino acids. CDR1 and CDR2 (germline): MGHDK, SYGVNS. Trimming cost V 5 bases and J 1 base, with 11 bases left between them. The CDR3 sequence is CASSRTSSQETQYF. The DNA for the CDR3 is TGTGCCAGCAGTCGGACATCCTCCCAAGAGACCCAGTACTTC.

This clone came up a few times. The chain recombines TRBV2 with TRBJ2-5; 8 bases match TRBD1. The CDR3 extends over 15 amino acids. V trimming: 3 bases; J trimming: 5 bases; junction bases outside the gene matches: 8. CDR1 is SNHLY and CDR2 is FYNNEI in the germline V gene. This CDR3 is CASSDLGRGLETQYF. Written as DNA, the CDR3 is TGTGCCAGCAGTGATCTTGGCAGGGGGCTCGAGACCCAGTACTTC.

This clone has a single count. The chain has TRBV5-1 and TRBJ2-7; 12 bases align to TRBD2. Looked up from germline, CDR1 is SGHRS and CDR2 is YFSETQ. V was clipped by 3 bases and J by 0 bases; unmatched bases: 7. The CDR3 covers 17 residues. The CDR3 sequence: CASSSQPTSGSSYEQYF. CDR3 DNA: TGCGCCAGCAGCTCCCAACCGACTAGCGGGAGCTCCTACGAGCAGTACTTC. The full variable domain, rest sourced from reference TRBV5-1 and TRBJ2-7, is KAGVTQTPRYLIKTRGQQVTLSCSPISGHRSVSWYQQTPGQGLQFLFEYFSETQRNKGNFPGRFSGRQFSNSRSEMNVSTLELGDSALYLCASSSQPTSGSSYEQYFGPGTRLTVT.

The chain is built from TRBV5-1 and TRBJ2-1, with TRBD2 matching over 7 bases. This CDR3 contains 15 residues. The trim removed 0 bases at V and 4 bases at J, leaving 4 bases unmatched. Germline CDR1 is SGHRS and CDR2 is YFSETQ. Written as DNA, the CDR3 is TGCGCCAGCAGCTTGGAGGCGGGAGAATACAATGAGCAGTTCTTC. Translation gives CASSLEAGEYNEQFF.

The V and J genes are TRBV11-1 and TRBJ2-7; D remains ambiguous. Germline CDR1 is SGHAT and CDR2 is FQDESV (reference sequence). The CDR3 extends over 13 amino acids. V was cut by 1 base and J by 6 bases, with 10 bases left in between. CDR3 coding DNA: TGTGCCAGCAGCTTAGACAACTTAGGCGAGCAGTACTTC. Amino acids: CASSLDNLGEQYF.